This T cell receptor (beta chain) is drawn from a study of blood T cell repertoires in COVID-19. About the study: Donors in the United States, Italy and Spain gave samples during acute or convalescent COVID-19. PBMCs, B-cell-depleted T cells, or T cells provided the cDNA or gDNA that made up the material.

The CDR3 consists of 14 residues. After removal of 2 bases from V and 8 bases from J, the junction contained 3 bases not matched to a gene. Germline CDR1 reads MNHEY; CDR2 reads SVGEGT. As handled by the study authors: Estimates of nucleated cell counts were drawn from the amplification of reference gene primers. Data came from immunoSEQ multiplex PCR; TCRdb stores just in-frame clones and leaves some out. V, J and clone size reflect that table, while D and trimming were determined from the DNA. The table records about 320,000 clones, almost 85% of them present only once. The source is a human donor in a cohort sampled during active COVID-19. The V and J genes are TRBV6-2 or TRBV6-3 and TRBJ1-2; 12 bases are a match to TRBD1. Input material: peripheral blood. CDR3 nucleotide sequence: TGTGCCAGCAGTTACACCGGGACAGGGGGCGGCTACACCTTC. This encodes CASSYTGTGGGYTF.